The 17 T cell receptor beta chains reported below all come from one sample, sequenced in a study of early T cells in non-severe SARS-CoV-2 infection. In TCRdb, the 5' RACE reads were re-called with MiXCR into one record per CDR3 protein. The data contain 65,000 to 85,000 distinct CDR3 sequences, more than 10% of them seen just once; the ten biggest clones take up approximately 1.1%. Sequencing input: whole blood. The receptors were gathered from an adult who was a healthcare worker with PCR-confirmed SARS-CoV-2 infection or an uninfected control (not recorded which).

This clonotype was picked up many times. The V and J genes are TRBV6-6 and TRBJ2-1; 11 bases are shared with TRBD1. The CDR3 contains 15 residues. Germline CDR1 MNHNY, CDR2 SVGAGI (reference sequence). Germline trimming cut 5 bases from V and 8 bases from J; bases unmatched to any gene: 8. Here the CDR3 DNA reads TGTGCCAGCAGTCCGGACAGGGGGCGGGTTGATGAGCAGTTCTTC. Its translation: CASSPDRGRVDEQFF.

The rearrangement links TRBV6-2 or TRBV6-3 to TRBJ1-6, with D maybe TRBD1 (6 bases). Germline loops: CDR1 MNHEY, CDR2 SVGEGT. The V gene lost 4 bases and the J gene lost 5 bases, with 18 bases spanning the gap. The CDR3 spans 17 residues. The CDR3 here is CASSSAPGVADNSPLHF. The CDR3 region has the DNA TGTGCCAGCAGTTCCGCTCCAGGGGTTGCGGATAATTCACCCCTCCACTTT.

This clonotype was observed many times. This rearrangement joins TRBV19 to TRBJ2-1, with 8 bases fitting TRBD2. From germline, CDR1 is LNHDA and CDR2 SQIVND (reference sequence). The CDR3 has 13 amino acids. V lost 6 bases and J lost 9; bases outside the gene matches: 7. The CDR3 protein is CASRVAGGGEQFF. DNA of the CDR3: TGTGCCAGTAGGGTCGCGGGGGGAGGTGAGCAGTTCTTC.

The V gene is TRBV15, the J gene TRBJ2-3; no firm D call. V lost 2 bases to trimming and J lost 4 bases, with 4 bases between them. CDR1 and CDR2 (germline): LNHNV, YYDKDF (reference sequence). This CDR3 region has 12 residues. Written as DNA, the CDR3 is TGTGCCACCAGCAGAAGCGCAGATACGCAGTATTTT. This sequence encodes CATSRSADTQYF.

This clonotype showed up just a few times. The chain couples TRBV5-6 to TRBJ2-7; D remains ambiguous. V was pared by 0 bases and J by 2 bases, with 3 bases between. Germline values: CDR1 SGHDT, CDR2 YYEEEE. The CDR3 is made up of 12 amino acids. CDR3 DNA: TGTGCCAGCAGCTTGGAACCCTACGAGCAGTACTTC. Residues: CASSLEPYEQYF.

The chain employs TRBV6-2 or TRBV6-3 and TRBJ1-2, with unresolved D. V lost 3 bases and J 10 bases, leaving 12 bases between the germline ends. The CDR3 length is 12 residues. Germline V gene sequence: CDR1 MNHEY, CDR2 SVGEGT. CDR3 amino acids: CASSYWEVDYTF. The CDR3 bases are TGTGCCAGCAGTTATTGGGAGGTTGACTACACCTTC.

Only one count was recorded for this clonotype. V and J are TRBV28 and TRBJ2-3; perhaps TRBD1 as D (5 bases). Germline CDR1 reads MDHEN; CDR2 reads SYDVKM. This CDR3 is 14 amino acids long. Trimming took off 8 bases at V and 0 bases at J, with 12 bases between the two ends. CDR3 bases: TGTGCCAGCTTCGACAGCCTTAGCACAGATACGCAGTATTTT. Residues: CASFDSLSTDTQYF.

In this sample, this clonotype turned up many times. The chain couples TRBV28 to TRBJ2-5, with D perhaps matching TRBD1 or TRBD2 (5 bases each). This CDR3 spans 11 amino acids. Trimming removed 8 bases from V and 4 bases from J, with 8 bases in between. Per germline, CDR1 MDHEN and CDR2 SYDVKM. CDR3 sequence reads: CASGGRETQYF. The CDR3 DNA sequence: TGTGCCAGCGGGGGAAGAGAGACCCAGTACTTC.

This clonotype showed up just a few times. The rearrangement links TRBV5-5 to TRBJ1-2, with D possibly matching TRBD1 (6 bases). CDR3 size: 15 residues. CDR1 and CDR2 (germline): SGHKS, YYEKEE (reference sequence). Trimming cost V 0 bases and J 7 bases, with 16 bases left between them. CDR3 sequence (DNA): TGTGCCAGCAGCTTGGGGACGACAGGTTCGAGTGGCTACACCTTC. Its protein is CASSLGTTGSSGYTF.

This sequence joins TRBV24-1 and TRBJ2-2; the D is unclear. Germline assignment: CDR1 KGHDR and CDR2 SFDVKD. Trimming removed 3 bases from V and 5 bases from J, with 6 bases in between. The CDR3 runs to 13 residues. DNA of the CDR3: TGTGCCACCAGTGATGGAGAAACCGGGGAGCTGTTTTTT. Translated: CATSDGETGELFF.

The chain links TRBV29-1 to TRBJ2-2; tentatively, D is TRBD1 (6 bases). Germline V CDR1 and CDR2: SQVTM, ANQGSEA. CDR3 size: 14 residues. The V and J ends lost 6 bases and 0 bases respectively, with 11 bases between them. CDR3 sequence: CSVKGETNTGELFF. CDR3 in DNA: TGCAGCGTGAAGGGGGAGACGAACACCGGGGAGCTGTTTTTT.

This chain uses TRBV12-3 or TRBV12-4 with TRBJ2-3; D remains ambiguous. The CDR3 consists of 12 residues. The V gene lost 6 bases and the J gene lost 6 bases, with 10 bases spanning the gap. The CDR3 DNA sequence: TGTGCCAGCAGCCCTCCGCCGGATACGCAGTATTTT. It translates to CASSPPPDTQYF.

This clonotype has only a few counts. The V and J genes are TRBV11-2 and TRBJ1-1; no firm D call. V lost 2 bases and J lost 3, with 4 bases in between. Germline V CDR1 and CDR2: SGHAT, FQNNGV. The CDR3 contains 12 residues. This chain's CDR3 is CASSLIDTEAFF. CDR3 in DNA: TGTGCCAGCAGCTTAATAGACACTGAAGCTTTCTTT.

J is TRBJ2-5 and V is TRBV5-1; weak D call: TRBD1 (6 bases). Germline V lookup: CDR1 SGHRS, CDR2 YFSETQ. The V end was cut by 4 bases, the J end by 1 base, with 17 bases between. The CDR3 contains 16 residues. DNA for the CDR3: TGCGCCAGCAGCCCCGGTTTAGGGGGAAGCCAAGAGACCCAGTACTTC. Protein sequence: CASSPGLGGSQETQYF. The complete variable domain, with remaining parts taken from reference TRBV5-1 and TRBJ2-5, reads KAGVTQTPRYLIKTRGQQVTLSCSPISGHRSVSWYQQTPGQGLQFLFEYFSETQRNKGNFPGRFSGRQFSNSRSEMNVSTLELGDSALYLCASSPGLGGSQETQYFGPGTRLLVL.

This clonotype was seen many times. The chain couples TRBV28 to TRBJ2-3; D might be TRBD2 (6 bases). The CDR3 consists of 16 residues. V gave up 3 bases and J gave up 2 bases, with 15 bases separating them. The germline V gene has CDR1 MDHEN and CDR2 SYDVKM. CDR3 in DNA: TGTGCCAGCAGTTTCGAGCGGGCAGCACACACAGATACGCAGTATTTT. Its translation is CASSFERAAHTDTQYF.

The rearrangement links TRBV18 to TRBJ2-7; the D is unclear. This CDR3 region has 13 residues. Trimming took off 4 bases at V and 0 bases at J, with 7 bases between the two ends. CDR1 and CDR2 from the germline V gene are KGHSH and LQKENI. The CDR3 loop reads CASSQQDSYEQYF. In nucleotides, the CDR3 is TGTGCCAGCTCACAACAAGACTCCTACGAGCAGTACTTC.

V gene TRBV7-6 combines with J gene TRBJ2-1; D may be TRBD1 (6 bases). The V end was cut by 2 bases, the J end by 4 bases, with 15 bases between. In germline, CDR1 is SGHVS, CDR2 FNYEAQ. This CDR3 has 16 residues. This chain's CDR3 is CASSLRDLQGYNEQFF. CDR3 DNA sequence: TGTGCCAGCAGCTTAAGGGATTTACAGGGTTACAATGAGCAGTTCTTC.